The 2 T cell receptor beta chains in this list originate from one sample, sequenced in a study of cytomegalovirus exposure and HLA in healthy donors. 60 Vbeta and 13 Jbeta primers were used in PCR. The table came from immunoSEQ multiplex PCR; TCRdb's copy has only in-frame clones and leaves some out. The sample has about 150,000 clones; around three quarters are singletons. Sequencing used PBMCs. These receptor sequences come from a man aged 40-50 years in good health and CMV-seronegative.

This chain joins TRBV29-1 and TRBJ2-3, with 7 bases lining up with TRBD2. The J segment lost 6 bases and the V segment lost 1 base, leaving 13 bases of the junction unmatched. CDR3 length equals 16 residues. CDR1 and CDR2 (germline): SQVTM, ANQGSEA. CDR3 sequence: CSVEGTRGGEGDTQYF. CDR3 bases: TGCAGCGTTGAAGGGACACGGGGAGGGGAAGGGGATACGCAGTATTTT.

The chain couples TRBV19 to TRBJ2-5, with D maybe TRBD2 (5 bases). This CDR3 comprises 15 residues. Germline loops: CDR1 LNHDA, CDR2 SQIVND (reference sequence). Between the trimmed V and J ends, which lost 3 bases and 0 bases, there was a span of 11 bases. In nucleotides, the CDR3 is TGTGCCAGTAGTATCGGCGGGCCGTACCAAGAGACCCAGTACTTC. Translating it yields CASSIGGPYQETQYF.